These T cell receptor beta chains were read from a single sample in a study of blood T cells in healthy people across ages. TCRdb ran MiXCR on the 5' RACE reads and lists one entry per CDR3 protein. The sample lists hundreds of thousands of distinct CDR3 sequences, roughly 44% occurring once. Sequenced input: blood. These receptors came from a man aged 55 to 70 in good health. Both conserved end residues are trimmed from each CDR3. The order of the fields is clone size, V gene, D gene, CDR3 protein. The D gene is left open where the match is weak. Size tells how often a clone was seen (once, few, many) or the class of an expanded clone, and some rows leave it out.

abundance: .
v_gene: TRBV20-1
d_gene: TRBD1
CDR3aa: SARRRTGGSPLH

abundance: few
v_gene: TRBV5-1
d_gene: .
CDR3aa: ASSLEGIRDTEAF

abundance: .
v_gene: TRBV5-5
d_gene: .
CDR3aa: VSSLAWGIGDEQY

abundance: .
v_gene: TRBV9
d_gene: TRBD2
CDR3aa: TSSERGVDTQY

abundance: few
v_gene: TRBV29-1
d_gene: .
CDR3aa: SVGSHWDEQY

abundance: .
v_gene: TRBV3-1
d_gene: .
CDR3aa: ASSQGGVRNEQY

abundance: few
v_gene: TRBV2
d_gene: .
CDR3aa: ASSSPRDTQY

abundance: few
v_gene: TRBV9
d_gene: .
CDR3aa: ASSAGTYGYT

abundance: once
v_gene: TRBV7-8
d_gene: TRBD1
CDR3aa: ASSPIRQGAVSSPLH

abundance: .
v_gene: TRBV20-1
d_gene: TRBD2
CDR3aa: SARKRGGPFHEQY

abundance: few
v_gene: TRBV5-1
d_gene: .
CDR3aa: ASSLDTGQETQY

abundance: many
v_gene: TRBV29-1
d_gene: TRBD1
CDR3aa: SAGQGMTKNIQY

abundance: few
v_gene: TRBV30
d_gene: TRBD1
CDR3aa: AWSDGQGGGEKLF

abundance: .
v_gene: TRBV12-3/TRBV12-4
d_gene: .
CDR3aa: ASSLADKGWLNQETQY

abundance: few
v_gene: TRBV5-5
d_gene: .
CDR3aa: ASSPLDQGGQF

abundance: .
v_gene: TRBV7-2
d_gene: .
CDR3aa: ASSPRQISGEAF

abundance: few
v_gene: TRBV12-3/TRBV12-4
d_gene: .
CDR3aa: ASSLRAPRQETQY

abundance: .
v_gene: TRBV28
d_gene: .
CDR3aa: ASSPSTGLGSYNSPLH

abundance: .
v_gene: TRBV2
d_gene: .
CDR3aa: ASGPGYSYEQY

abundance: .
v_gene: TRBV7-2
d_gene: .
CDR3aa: ASSLNPGYNEQF

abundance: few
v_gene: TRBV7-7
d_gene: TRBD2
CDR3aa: ASSPRLAGDTGVGEQF

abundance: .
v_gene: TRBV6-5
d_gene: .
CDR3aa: ASSYTSPGANVLT

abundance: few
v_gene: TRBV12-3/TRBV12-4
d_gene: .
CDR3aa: ASRGTPPEKLF

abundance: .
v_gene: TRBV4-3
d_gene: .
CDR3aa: ASSQDWSDTQY

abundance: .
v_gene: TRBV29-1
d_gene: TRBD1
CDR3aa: SVETGTGSSYEQY

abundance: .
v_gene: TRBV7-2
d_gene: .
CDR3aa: AGSLVPTGNQPQH

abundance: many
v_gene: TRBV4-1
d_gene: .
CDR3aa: ASSQDQGGGQPQH

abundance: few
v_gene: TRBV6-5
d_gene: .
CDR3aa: ASSYRYNSPLH

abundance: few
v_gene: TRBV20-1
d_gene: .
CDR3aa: GANNYQGWVNTEAF

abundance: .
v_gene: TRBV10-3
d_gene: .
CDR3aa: AISDPGLGVNNPPLH

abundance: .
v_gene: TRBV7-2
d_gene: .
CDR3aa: ASSDRQVLNEKLF

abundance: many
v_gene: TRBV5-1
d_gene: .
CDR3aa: ASNWKNLSSTTYNEQF

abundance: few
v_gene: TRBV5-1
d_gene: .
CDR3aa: ASSLIRNYGYT

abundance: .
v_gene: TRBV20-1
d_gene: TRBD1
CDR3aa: SASRDRGLDGYT

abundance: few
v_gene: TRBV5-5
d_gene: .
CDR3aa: ASSGVPRTDTQY

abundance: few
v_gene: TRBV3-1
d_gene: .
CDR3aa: ASSQEGWELF

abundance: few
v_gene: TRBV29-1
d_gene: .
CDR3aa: SVRGGLYTDTQY

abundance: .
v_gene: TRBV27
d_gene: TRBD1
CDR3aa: ASSQTGGSNQPQH

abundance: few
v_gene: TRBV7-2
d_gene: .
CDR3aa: ASSFGTGTTDTQY

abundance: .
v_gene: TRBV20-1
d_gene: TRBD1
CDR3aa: SARGYRGATNEKLF

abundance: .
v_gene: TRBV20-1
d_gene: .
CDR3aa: SAQGSEQY

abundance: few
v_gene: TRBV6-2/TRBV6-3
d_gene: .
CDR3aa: ASRRSGEQY

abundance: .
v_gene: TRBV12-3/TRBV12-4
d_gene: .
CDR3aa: ASSRGYTGNQPQH

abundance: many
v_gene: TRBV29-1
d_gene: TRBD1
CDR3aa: SVGGGARNEQF

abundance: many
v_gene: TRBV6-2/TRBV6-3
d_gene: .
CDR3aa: ASSLTDLYEQY

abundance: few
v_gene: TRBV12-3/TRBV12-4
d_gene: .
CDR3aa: ASSLVLTYNEQF

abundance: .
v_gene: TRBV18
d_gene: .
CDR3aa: ASSPWQATNEELF

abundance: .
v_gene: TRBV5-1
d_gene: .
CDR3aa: ASSLEAGPQETQY

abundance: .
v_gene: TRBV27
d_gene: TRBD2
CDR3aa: ASIPGTSGGPQYTDTQY

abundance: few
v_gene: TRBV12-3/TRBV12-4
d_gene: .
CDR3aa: ASSTLWTQY

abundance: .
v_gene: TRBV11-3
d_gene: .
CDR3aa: ASSLRQGQGRDNEQF

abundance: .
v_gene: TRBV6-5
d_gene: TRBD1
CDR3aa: ASSYGGQGHSPLH

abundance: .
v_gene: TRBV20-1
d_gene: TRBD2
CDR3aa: SARVQRGGKTQY

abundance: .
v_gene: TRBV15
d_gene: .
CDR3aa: ATSREGAGVSRTLSYEQY

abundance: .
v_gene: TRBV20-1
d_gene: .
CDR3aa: SARDRVRPYEQY

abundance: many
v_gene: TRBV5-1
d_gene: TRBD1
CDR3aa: ASSPDRDQETQY